These T cell receptor beta chains were read from a single sample in a study of STAT5B mutations in CD4+ large granular lymphocyte leukemia. Some clones are missing from TCRdb's copy, which holds only in-frame ones; the method was immunoSEQ multiplex PCR. Of more than 25,000 clones in the sample, more than 60% were seen once. Material: CD4+ T cells from blood buffy coats. The source of these receptors is a human donor in good health. The CDR3 runs from the conserved cysteine through the conserved F or W. Fields, in order: clone size, D gene, V gene, J gene, CDR3 DNA, CDR3 protein. A D gene is named only where the DNA matches it firmly. The size field is filled for only some rows; it gives once, few, many or a size class.

abundance: .
d_gene: .
v_gene: TRBV27
j_gene: TRBJ1-6
CDR3nt: TGTGCCAGCAGTTCCAGGCTTAATTCACCCCTCCACTTT
CDR3aa: CASSSRLNSPLHF

abundance: .
d_gene: .
v_gene: TRBV7-2
j_gene: TRBJ2-1
CDR3nt: TGTGCCAGCAGCTTAGTACCGGGACCGATCTACAATGAGCAGTTCTTC
CDR3aa: CASSLVPGPIYNEQFF

abundance: .
d_gene: .
v_gene: TRBV19
j_gene: TRBJ1-5
CDR3nt: TGTGCCAGTAGATCCAGGGACACTCAGCCCCAGCATTTT
CDR3aa: CASRSRDTQPQHF

abundance: few
d_gene: .
v_gene: TRBV7-9
j_gene: TRBJ1-1
CDR3nt: TGTGCCAGCAGCCCCCGGGACGGCCGGACGGCTTTCTTT
CDR3aa: CASSPRDGRTAFF

abundance: .
d_gene: .
v_gene: TRBV5-5
j_gene: TRBJ2-4
CDR3nt: TGTGCCAGCAGCCCCACAGGGATAGACATTCAGTACTTC
CDR3aa: CASSPTGIDIQYF

abundance: .
d_gene: .
v_gene: TRBV28
j_gene: TRBJ1-1
CDR3nt: TGTGCCAGCTCCCCTCACACTGAAGCTTTCTTT
CDR3aa: CASSPHTEAFF

abundance: few
d_gene: .
v_gene: TRBV11-2
j_gene: TRBJ1-5
CDR3nt: TGTGCCAGCAGCCGGGAGGATCAGCCCCAGCATTTT
CDR3aa: CASSREDQPQHF

abundance: once
d_gene: .
v_gene: TRBV9
j_gene: TRBJ2-5
CDR3nt: TGTGCCAGCAGCCTCAACCCGGGACTTATGGAGACCCAGTACTTC
CDR3aa: CASSLNPGLMETQYF

abundance: .
d_gene: .
v_gene: TRBV28
j_gene: TRBJ1-5
CDR3nt: TGTGCCAGCACCCGGGACGGAATCAAGAATCAGCCCCAGCATTTT
CDR3aa: CASTRDGIKNQPQHF

abundance: .
d_gene: .
v_gene: TRBV19
j_gene: TRBJ1-1
CDR3nt: TGTGCCAGTACACGACGGGCTGAAGCTTTCTTT
CDR3aa: CASTRRAEAFF

abundance: .
d_gene: TRBD1
v_gene: TRBV25-1
j_gene: TRBJ1-2
CDR3nt: TGTGCCAGCAGGGAAGGGACAGGGATTTCCTATGGCTACACCTTC
CDR3aa: CASREGTGISYGYTF

abundance: .
d_gene: TRBD2
v_gene: TRBV15
j_gene: TRBJ2-3
CDR3nt: TGTGCCACCAGCAGATCGGGACTAGCCCGGGATACGCAGTATTTT
CDR3aa: CATSRSGLARDTQYF

abundance: medium-sized
d_gene: .
v_gene: TRBV5-1
j_gene: TRBJ1-1
CDR3nt: TGCGCCAGCAGTCCGGTCCCGGGCGAAGCTTTCTTT
CDR3aa: CASSPVPGEAFF

abundance: .
d_gene: .
v_gene: TRBV5-6
j_gene: TRBJ1-2
CDR3nt: TGTGCCAGCAGCCGGACATCAGGGAATGGCTACACCTTC
CDR3aa: CASSRTSGNGYTF

abundance: .
d_gene: .
v_gene: TRBV6-5
j_gene: TRBJ1-5
CDR3nt: TGTGCCAGCAGTTACTCGGGGGGGCCCAATCAGCCCCAGCATTTT
CDR3aa: CASSYSGGPNQPQHF

abundance: .
d_gene: .
v_gene: TRBV7-8
j_gene: TRBJ2-6
CDR3nt: TGTGCCAGCAGCATCGCAGGGACCTCTGGGGCCAACGTCCTGACTTTC
CDR3aa: CASSIAGTSGANVLTF

abundance: .
d_gene: TRBD1
v_gene: TRBV27
j_gene: TRBJ1-2
CDR3nt: TGTGCCAGCAGTCTTAAGACAGGGTTTAGCTATGGCTACACCTTC
CDR3aa: CASSLKTGFSYGYTF

abundance: .
d_gene: .
v_gene: TRBV5-8
j_gene: TRBJ1-1
CDR3nt: TGTGCCAGCAGCTTGGGGGGTTGCCGCACTGAAGCTTTCTTT
CDR3aa: CASSLGGCRTEAFF

abundance: .
d_gene: .
v_gene: TRBV15
j_gene: TRBJ2-2
CDR3nt: TGTGCCACCAGCTGGGAGGTCACGAACACCGGGGAGCTGTTTTTT
CDR3aa: CATSWEVTNTGELFF

abundance: .
d_gene: .
v_gene: TRBV5-4
j_gene: TRBJ1-1
CDR3nt: TGTGCCAGCAGCTTGGACGCTGCTGTCTTGAACACTGAAGCTTTCTTT
CDR3aa: CASSLDAAVLNTEAFF

abundance: .
d_gene: TRBD1
v_gene: TRBV19
j_gene: TRBJ1-6
CDR3nt: TGTGCCAGTAGTGAAACGGACAGGGGGCTTTCACCCCTCCACTTT
CDR3aa: CASSETDRGLSPLHF

abundance: .
d_gene: .
v_gene: TRBV2
j_gene: TRBJ2-2
CDR3nt: TGTGCCAGCTTAGGGGGGGGCCCCACCGGGGAGCTGTTTTTT
CDR3aa: CASLGGGPTGELFF

abundance: .
d_gene: .
v_gene: TRBV7-2
j_gene: TRBJ1-5
CDR3nt: TGTGCCAGCAGCCACGGCAATTTCGGTCAGCCCCAGCATTTT
CDR3aa: CASSHGNFGQPQHF

abundance: .
d_gene: .
v_gene: TRBV19
j_gene: TRBJ1-4
CDR3nt: TGTGCCAGTAGTATTGGGCAGTGGGGGTTAACTAATGAAAAACTGTTTTTT
CDR3aa: CASSIGQWGLTNEKLFF

abundance: .
d_gene: .
v_gene: TRBV7-2
j_gene: TRBJ2-5
CDR3nt: TGTGCCAGCAGCCCAAACCGGGCGACAGAGACCCAGTACTTC
CDR3aa: CASSPNRATETQYF

abundance: .
d_gene: TRBD1
v_gene: TRBV28
j_gene: TRBJ1-2
CDR3nt: TGTGCCAGCAGTCCGGGACAGGGGTCTGGCTACACCTTC
CDR3aa: CASSPGQGSGYTF

abundance: few
d_gene: .
v_gene: TRBV2
j_gene: TRBJ1-1
CDR3nt: TGTGCCACCAAGGGGCCCGAGAACACTGAAGCTTTCTTT
CDR3aa: CATKGPENTEAFF

abundance: .
d_gene: .
v_gene: TRBV4-2
j_gene: TRBJ1-6
CDR3nt: TGTGCCAGCAGCCAAGATCGGGCAGGGTATTCACCCCTCCACTTT
CDR3aa: CASSQDRAGYSPLHF

abundance: .
d_gene: TRBD1
v_gene: TRBV5-5
j_gene: TRBJ2-2
CDR3nt: TGTGCCAGCAGCTTGACAGGGGGGAACACCGGGGAGCTGTTTTTT
CDR3aa: CASSLTGGNTGELFF